The 27 T cell receptor beta chains presented below share a single source sample, sequenced in a study of OX40 agonist ivuxolimab in advanced cancers. Clones were sequenced by immunoSEQ multiplex PCR, and TCRdb holds only the in-frame ones, with some missing. This table holds almost 80,000 clones, 84% found once. The material was CD4+ or CD8+ T cells sorted from blood, obtained in a trial of the OX40 agonist ivuxolimab. The source is an adult with an advanced solid tumor such as melanoma, head and neck, liver or kidney cancer.

This chain links TRBV7-8 with TRBJ1-1, with no clear D. Germline CDR1 and CDR2: SGHVS and FQNEAQ. The CDR3 totals 16 residues. With 1 base removed from V and 4 bases from J, the gap between germline ends came to 16 bases. DNA of the CDR3: TGTGCCAGCAGCTTAGAGGCAGGCTTTACAACCACTGAAGCTTTCTTT. It yields the protein CASSLEAGFTTTEAFF.

J is TRBJ1-5 and V is TRBV5-6, with D unclear. Trimming took 0 bases from V and 4 from J, leaving 14 bases between them. The V gene's germline CDR1 is SGHDT and CDR2 YYEEEE. This CDR3 has 16 amino acids. The CDR3 region has the DNA TGTGCCAGCAGCTTGGCCGGGTCAGCGCTAAATCAGCCCCAGCATTTT. The encoded protein is CASSLAGSALNQPQHF. Full variable domain (missing parts from reference TRBV5-6 and TRBJ1-5): DAGVTQSPTHLIKTRGQQVTLRCSPKSGHDTVSWYQQALGQGPQFIFQYYEEEERQRGNFPDRFSGHQFPNYSSELNVNALLLGDSALYLCASSLAGSALNQPQHFGDGTRLSIL.

The chain has TRBV5-1 and TRBJ1-6, with 10 nucleotides matching TRBD1. CDR3 length: 15 residues. Germline CDR1 is SGHRS and CDR2 is YFSETQ. V shed 3 bases, J shed 7 bases, and the junction held 4 bases outside the gene matches. The CDR3 loop is CASSSGTGVNSPLHF. In DNA form, the CDR3 reads TGCGCCAGCAGCTCCGGGACAGGGGTAAATTCACCCCTCCACTTT.

The gene calls are TRBV18 and TRBJ2-5; no clear D. The germline CDR1 and CDR2 sequences are KGHSH and LQKENI. V lost 2 bases and J lost 5, with 6 bases in between. The CDR3 sequence is 12 residues long. The CDR3 sequence: CASSPFGETQYF. The CDR3 region has the DNA TGTGCCAGCTCACCATTCGGGGAGACCCAGTACTTC.

The chain combines TRBV7-6 with TRBJ1-3; TRBD1 matches 7 bases. V trimming: 5 bases; J trimming: 0 bases; junction bases outside the gene matches: 4. The CDR3 has 15 residues. Germline V CDR1 and CDR2: SGHVS, FNYEAQ. The CDR3 here is CASSDAGGSGNTIYF. The CDR3 DNA reads TGTGCCAGCAGCGACGCAGGGGGCTCTGGAAACACCATATATTTT.

This chain links TRBV30 with TRBJ1-3; D gene ambiguous. The ends were cut back, 3 bases at V and 0 bases at J, with 12 bases in the middle. Looked up from germline, CDR1 is GTSNPN and CDR2 is SVGIG (reference sequence). This CDR3 is built from 15 residues. The CDR3 region has the DNA TGTGCCTGGAGCAGATTAGGAAGCTCTGGAAACACCATATATTTT. This translates into CAWSRLGSSGNTIYF.

The rearrangement links TRBV12-5 to TRBJ2-2; no firm D call. Germline-derived CDR1 and CDR2 are LGHNT and FRNRAP. The CDR3 totals 12 residues. V was shortened by 5 bases and J by 4 bases, with 5 bases between the two germline ends. CDR3 loop: CASGPSTGELFF. DNA of the CDR3: TGTGCTAGTGGTCCCTCCACCGGGGAGCTGTTTTTT.

V is TRBV5-4 and J is TRBJ2-1, with 8 positions matching TRBD1. Germline CDR1 SGHNT, CDR2 YYREEE (reference sequence). Unmatched junction bases numbered 6, after V lost 0 bases and J lost 7 bases. The CDR3 spans 15 residues. The CDR3 nucleotides are TGTGCCAGCAGCTTGGTCCCAGGGGGCATGAATGAGCAGTTCTTC. Its protein is CASSLVPGGMNEQFF.

This rearrangement joins TRBV25-1 to TRBJ1-2, with TRBD1 as a possible D gene (6 bases). Trimming pared 3 bases from V and 7 bases from J, leaving 15 bases between. This CDR3 has 14 residues. Germline loops: CDR1 MGHDK, CDR2 SYGVNS. DNA of the CDR3: TGTGCCAGCAGTGAGTACAGGGCGGATCGTGGCTACACCTTC. Protein sequence: CASSEYRADRGYTF.

On this clone: This CDR3 is also generated by other DNA sequences in the sample. V gene TRBV5-1 combines with J gene TRBJ1-2; no firm D call. The length of the CDR3 is 12 residues. Germline V CDR1 and CDR2: SGHRS, YFSETQ. The germline V and J ends were trimmed by 4 bases and 1 base, with 5 bases remaining between them. The CDR3 reads CASSPDNYGYTF. The CDR3 DNA sequence: TGCGCCAGCAGCCCGGATAACTATGGCTACACCTTC.

This clone was seen a few times. V is TRBV11-2 and J is TRBJ1-5; perhaps TRBD1 as D (5 bases). Trimming left V 6 bases short and J 4 bases short, with 7 bases between. This CDR3 contains 12 residues. Germline V gene sequence: CDR1 SGHAT, CDR2 FQNNGV. The CDR3 DNA is TGTGCCAGCAGTCGGACAAATCAGCCCCAGCATTTT. Its translation is CASSRTNQPQHF. The full variable domain, in which reference TRBV11-2 and TRBJ1-5 provide the parts outside the CDR3, is EAGVAQSPRYKIIEKRQSVAFWCNPISGHATLYWYQQILGQGPKLLIQFQNNGVVDDSQLPKDRFSAERLKGVDSTLKIQPAKLEDSAVYLCASSRTNQPQHFGDGTRLSIL.

The chain joins TRBV30 to TRBJ1-5; D gene ambiguous. V lost 3 bases to trimming and J lost 1 base, with 10 bases between them. CDR3 length: 14 amino acids. Germline CDR1 is GTSNPN and CDR2 is SVGIG (reference sequence). CDR3 coding DNA: TGTGCCTGGAGATCCTCTGGGAGCAATCAGCCCCAGCATTTT. Translating gives CAWRSSGSNQPQHF. Full variable domain (remainder filled in from reference TRBV30 and TRBJ1-5): SQTIHQWPATLVQPVGSPLSLECTVEGTSNPNLYWYRQAAGRGLQLLFYSVGIGQISSEVPQNLSASRPQDRQFILSSKKLLLSDSGFYLCAWRSSGSNQPQHFGDGTRLSIL.

J is TRBJ2-1 and V is TRBV10-3, with 7 bases lining up with TRBD1. The CDR3 is 15 amino acids. From germline, CDR1 is ENHRY and CDR2 SYGVKD. J was trimmed by 4 bases and V by 3 bases; bases with no gene match: 6. The CDR3 DNA is TGTGCCATCAGTGACAGGACAGGTGATTACAATGAGCAGTTCTTC. As protein: CAISDRTGDYNEQFF.

J is TRBJ2-7 and V is TRBV5-1; the match to TRBD1 covers 8 bases. Trimming took 4 bases from V and 5 from J; bases not matched to a gene: 8. The V gene's germline CDR1 is SGHRS and CDR2 YFSETQ. This CDR3 region has 14 residues. The CDR3 protein is CASSPRTGRNEQYF. Written as DNA, the CDR3 is TGCGCCAGCAGCCCTCGGACAGGGAGGAACGAGCAGTACTTC.

This chain uses TRBV7-2 with TRBJ2-1, with D perhaps matching TRBD2 (5 bases). This CDR3 region has 16 residues. V was cut by 5 bases and J by 2 bases, with 16 bases left in between. CDR1 and CDR2 from the germline V gene are SGHTA and FQGNSA. Written as DNA, the CDR3 is TGTGCCAGCAGCATATCGGGGATGGGGACCTACAATGAGCAGTTCTTC. Residues: CASSISGMGTYNEQFF.

V gene TRBV7-9 combines with J gene TRBJ2-2, with 7 bases lining up with TRBD1. The junction had 3 bases not matched to a gene; V was cut back by 1 base and J by 4 bases. The CDR3 has 15 amino acids. Germline V gene data show CDR1 as SEHNR and CDR2 as FQNEAQ (reference sequence). The CDR3 reads CASSLGQGSTGELFF. In nucleotides, the CDR3 is TGTGCCAGCAGCTTAGGACAGGGCAGCACCGGGGAGCTGTTTTTT. Combining the CDR3 with reference TRBV7-9 and TRBJ2-2 gives the whole variable domain DTGVSQNPRHKITKRGQNVTFRCDPISEHNRLYWYRQTLGQGPEFLTYFQNEAQLEKSRLLSDRFSAERPKGSFSTLEIQRTEQGDSAMYLCASSLGQGSTGELFFGEGSRLTVL.

The rearrangement joins TRBV11-2 to TRBJ2-3; D call uncertain. CDR1 SGHAT and CDR2 FQNNGV come from the germline V gene. V was pared by 5 bases and J by 2 bases, with 11 bases between. CDR3 length equals 14 residues. CDR3 sequence (DNA): TGTGCCAGCAGCGCCGGCTTCGTCACAGATACGCAGTATTTT. Protein product: CASSAGFVTDTQYF.

The chain recombines TRBV28 with TRBJ2-3; D not certain. The CDR3 contains 11 residues. Looked up from germline, CDR1 is MDHEN and CDR2 is SYDVKM. Deletions cut 7 bases from V and 5 bases from J, with 7 bases between. The CDR3 protein is CASKFGDTQYF. For the CDR3, the DNA is TGTGCCAGCAAATTTGGAGATACGCAGTATTTT.

A single count supports this clone. The chain has TRBV4-1 and TRBJ2-7; unclear D gene. This CDR3 is built from 13 residues. Germline CDR1 and CDR2: MGHRA and YSYEKL. V dropped 3 bases and J dropped 1 base, with 7 bases sitting between them. In DNA, the CDR3 is TGCGCCAGCAGCCAGGGGAAGTCCTACGAGCAGTACTTC. Translated: CASSQGKSYEQYF.

The chain uses TRBV5-5 and TRBJ2-2; TRBD2 agrees at 7 bases. Looked up from germline, CDR1 is SGHKS and CDR2 is YYEKEE (reference sequence). V lost 0 bases to trimming and J lost 6 bases; unmatched junction nucleotides: 2. The CDR3 is 14 residues long. Written as DNA, the CDR3 is TGTGCCAGCAGCTTGGAACTAGCGTCCGGGGAGCTGTTTTTT. It codes for CASSLELASGELFF.

V usage is TRBV10-3 and J usage is TRBJ2-7, with D maybe TRBD1 (6 bases). The CDR3 spans 16 residues. Germline CDR1 is ENHRY and CDR2 is SYGVKD. The V gene lost 1 base and the J gene lost 5 bases, with 18 bases spanning the gap. The CDR3 DNA reads as TGTGCCATCAGTGAGTTTTTATGGACAGCCGCGGACGAGCAGTACTTC. Protein: CAISEFLWTAADEQYF.

The genes are TRBV5-1 and TRBJ2-1, with TRBD2 identical over 10 bases. The germline gives CDR1 SGHRS, CDR2 YFSETQ. This CDR3 has 19 amino acids. V lost 1 base and J lost 8; bases outside the gene matches: 18. In DNA, the CDR3 is TGCGCCAGCAGCTTGACCGGGACTAGCGAGTGGGGGAGCGTATATGAGCAGTTCTTC. Protein sequence: CASSLTGTSEWGSVYEQFF.

The V gene is TRBV6-1, the J gene TRBJ2-7, with D perhaps matching TRBD2 (5 bases). Looked up from germline, CDR1 is MNHNS and CDR2 is SASEGT. V was pared by 10 bases and J by 3 bases, with 16 bases between. The CDR3 consists of 13 residues. The DNA for the CDR3 is TGTGCCACATCCATCGGGAACCACTACGAGCAGTACTTC. Encoded protein: CATSIGNHYEQYF.

The V gene is TRBV5-1, the J gene TRBJ2-7, with 9 bases that match TRBD1. The ends lost 2 bases at V and 1 base at J; junction bases unmatched: 7. The CDR3 runs to 16 residues. Germline V gives CDR1 SGHRS, CDR2 YFSETQ. The chain's CDR3 is CASSFGSGTGSYEQYF. The CDR3 bases are TGCGCCAGCAGCTTCGGTTCCGGGACAGGGTCCTACGAGCAGTACTTC.

This sequence joins TRBV5-4 and TRBJ2-3, with 10 bases aligning to TRBD2. The CDR3 totals 16 residues. V lost 4 bases and J lost 5; bases outside the gene matches: 10. Per the germline V gene, CDR1 is SGHNT and CDR2 is YYREEE (reference sequence). CDR3 nucleotide sequence: TGTGCCAGCAGCGTCGGTTCAGCGGGAGGGAGAGATACGCAGTATTTT. Translating it yields CASSVGSAGGRDTQYF.

This sequence joins TRBV5-4 and TRBJ2-5, with 8 positions matching TRBD2. This CDR3 has 15 residues. Per the germline V gene, CDR1 is SGHNT and CDR2 is YYREEE (reference sequence). V shed 4 bases, J shed 2 bases, and the junction held 7 bases outside the gene matches. For the CDR3, the DNA is TGTGCCAGCAGCAAGAACGCGGGGGGACAAGAGACCCAGTACTTC. The encoded protein is CASSKNAGGQETQYF.

In the case of this clone: Other DNA sequences in this specimen translate into the identical CDR3. This rearrangement joins TRBV29-1 to TRBJ2-3, with 8 bases identical to TRBD2. J lost 9 bases, V lost 3 bases, and 14 bases had no gene match. The CDR3 is 15 amino acids. Germline V CDR1 and CDR2: SQVTM, ANQGSEA. The CDR3 DNA is TGCAGCGTTGACCCGGGACTAGGAGGCGGGGGCACGCAGTATTTT. As protein: CSVDPGLGGGGTQYF.